Presented here are 13 T cell receptor beta chains from one specimen sequenced in a study of vaccination and CD4 T cells after COVID-19. Specified treatment: roughly 10-day PBMC culture with coronavirus spike peptide pools or control peptides (ViraFEST assay). The unexposed donor provided CD4+ T cells, which were taken before the COVID-19 pandemic (2011-2018). For these TCRs, the target antigens are not known. Researchers used the Oncomine TCR Beta short-read assay to sequence DNA from cultured CD4+ T cells. Genomic DNA extraction was carried out from cultured CD4+ T cells. A single record per CDR3 protein comes from TCRdb applying MiXCR to the PCR reads. Of some 10,000 distinct CDR3 sequences listed, approximately 31% are singletons. The sample taken for sequencing was CD4+ T cells from blood, cultured in vitro. The receptors were sampled from a human donor in good health.

This clonotype has just a few counts. The V call is TRBV7-8, the J call TRBJ1-1, with D unclear. The CDR3 is 14 residues long. Germline V gives CDR1 SGHVS, CDR2 FQNEAQ. Trimming left V 1 base short and J 1 base short, with 7 bases between. The CDR3 region has the DNA TGTGCCAGCAGCTTAGTCGCAGGGAACACTGAAGCTTTCTTT. Protein sequence: CASSLVAGNTEAFF.

This clonotype was seen only a few times. The chain is built from TRBV11-2 and TRBJ2-7; TRBD1 matches at 7 bases. The CDR3 sequence is 15 residues long. The V gene end was trimmed by 5 bases and the J gene end by 0 bases; junction bases not matched to a gene: 7. Germline-derived CDR1 and CDR2 are SGHAT and FQNNGV. The DNA of the CDR3 is TGTGCCAGCAGCCCGGAGACAGGGCGCTCCTACGAGCAGTACTTC. Its protein product is CASSPETGRSYEQYF.

This clonotype was counted only a few times. The chain links TRBV6-1 to TRBJ2-7, with a weak D call TRBD1 (6 bases). The germline CDR1 and CDR2 sequences are MNHNS and SASEGT. Trimming took off 5 bases at V and 3 bases at J, with 8 bases between the two ends. This CDR3 spans 12 amino acids. In DNA form, the CDR3 reads TGTGCCAGCAGTAGGACAGACTACGAGCAGTACTTC. Protein sequence: CASSRTDYEQYF.

V usage is TRBV23-1 and J usage is TRBJ2-7; D gene ambiguous. Being an ORF, TRBV23-1 has a function that is uncertain. The CDR3 loop spans 14 amino acids. V lost 0 bases, J lost 3 bases, and 9 bases lay in between. In DNA, the CDR3 is TGCGCCAGCAGTCAATCGAGGCAGGTCTACGAGCAGTACTTC. Translating gives CASSQSRQVYEQYF.

V and J are TRBV20-1 and TRBJ1-2, with D maybe TRBD1 (5 bases). This CDR3 has 14 residues. V lost 4 bases and J 1 base, leaving 13 bases between the germline ends. Per germline, CDR1 DFQATT and CDR2 SNEGSKA (reference sequence). CDR3 protein: CSATVRQFNYGYTF. As DNA, the CDR3 is TGCAGTGCTACCGTTCGACAGTTTAACTATGGCTACACCTTC.

The chain links TRBV2 to TRBJ2-3, with a tentative D call TRBD2 (6 bases). The CDR3 has 14 residues. The germline gives CDR1 SNHLY, CDR2 FYNNEI. The V end was cut by 4 bases, the J end by 5 bases, with 13 bases between. In DNA form, the CDR3 reads TGTGCCAGCAGTGGACCTTTGGGGGGAGATACGCAGTATTTT. It is translated as CASSGPLGGDTQYF.

Only a few counts were recorded for this clonotype. The chain joins TRBV7-2 to TRBJ2-1, with D unclear. The CDR3 has 13 residues. V lost 2 bases and J 5 bases, leaving 7 bases between the germline ends. CDR1 is SGHTA and CDR2 is FQGNSA in the germline V gene. In nucleotides, the CDR3 is TGTGCCAGCAGCTTAAGCCTTAACAATGAGCAGTTCTTC. Translated, it gives CASSLSLNNEQFF.

V usage is TRBV4-3 and J usage is TRBJ2-3, with 16 bases that match TRBD2. Germline values: CDR1 LGHNA, CDR2 YSLEER. Trimming removed 1 base from V and 6 bases from J; junction bases left unmatched: 7. The CDR3 loop spans 18 amino acids. CDR3 in amino acids: CASSQGGLAGGFMDTQYF. CDR3 in DNA: TGCGCCAGCAGCCAAGGGGGACTAGCGGGAGGGTTCATGGATACGCAGTATTTT.

CDR3 residues: CAAGGRGATEAFF. In nucleotides, the CDR3 is TGTGCCGCAGGGGGCAGGGGAGCCACTGAAGCTTTCTTT. V gene TRBV30 combines with J gene TRBJ1-1; 8 nucleotides align to TRBD1. Germline trimming cut 8 bases from V and 4 bases from J; bases unmatched to any gene: 9. The germline V gene encodes CDR1 GTSNPN and CDR2 SVGIG (reference sequence). CDR3 length: 13 amino acids.

V usage is TRBV7-9 and J usage is TRBJ2-5; possibly TRBD2 for D (6 bases). This CDR3 has 13 residues. CDR1 and CDR2 from the germline V gene are SEHNR and FQNEAQ (reference sequence). V lost 1 base and J 4 bases, leaving 7 bases between the germline ends. The CDR3 sequence: CASSLDGGETQYF. The CDR3 nucleotides are TGTGCCAGCAGCTTAGACGGGGGAGAGACCCAGTACTTC. Filled out from reference TRBV7-9 and TRBJ2-5, the complete variable domain reads DTGVSQNPRHKITKRGQNVTFRCDPISEHNRLYWYRQTLGQGPEFLTYFQNEAQLEKSRLLSDRFSAERPKGSFSTLEIQRTEQGDSAMYLCASSLDGGETQYFGPGTRLLVL.

This clonotype occurred a few times. V gene TRBV6-1 combines with J gene TRBJ2-5; 7 nucleotides align to TRBD2. The CDR3 sequence is 15 residues long. Germline V gene sequence: CDR1 MNHNS, CDR2 SASEGT. The trim removed 8 bases at V and 1 base at J, leaving 10 bases unmatched. DNA for the CDR3: TGTGCCAGCGCATCCTTTAGCGGGCCCCAAGAGACCCAGTACTTC. Its protein product is CASASFSGPQETQYF.

The chain combines TRBV20-1 with TRBJ2-7; 11 nucleotides agree with TRBD2. The CDR3 has 16 residues. Germline assignment: CDR1 DFQATT and CDR2 SNEGSKA (reference sequence). Trimming at V came to 4 bases and at J to 3 bases, leaving 11 bases not matched to a gene. CDR3 protein: CSATGTSGGRIYEQYF. The CDR3 DNA sequence: TGCAGTGCTACCGGGACTAGCGGCGGCCGGATCTACGAGCAGTACTTC.

There are a few counts of this clonotype. The chain recombines TRBV7-2 with TRBJ1-2; D is ambiguous. In germline, CDR1 is SGHTA, CDR2 FQGNSA. Deletions cut 5 bases from V and 7 bases from J, with 11 bases between. The CDR3 contains 12 residues. CDR3 sequence: CASSIPRSGYTF. The CDR3 DNA reads as TGTGCCAGCAGCATACCCAGATCTGGCTACACCTTC.